Following are 2 T cell receptor beta chains from one sample sequenced in a study of blood T cells in healthy people across ages. Then a second PCR, running about 7 to 11 cycles, was carried out with a sample-barcoded 5' primer and a J-beta primer mix. TCRdb re-called the 5' RACE reads with MiXCR, one entry per CDR3 protein. The sample yields about 1,000,000 distinct CDR3 sequences, 40% to 45% seen once. Source material: blood. The receptor source for this set is a woman aged 55-69 years in good health.

The chain couples TRBV5-5 to TRBJ1-5; a possible D gene is TRBD1 (5 bases). Germline CDR1 SGHKS, CDR2 YYEKEE (reference sequence). Trimming left V 4 bases short and J 7 bases short, with 15 bases between. There are 14 residues in the CDR3. The CDR3 here is CASSPEGLGQPQHF. For the CDR3, the DNA is TGTGCCAGCAGCCCGGAGGGGCTAGGGCAGCCCCAGCATTTT.

This clonotype was seen only a few times. V and J are TRBV15 and TRBJ2-5; 10 positions agree with TRBD2. The trim removed 0 bases at V and 2 bases at J, leaving 6 bases unmatched. This CDR3 is 17 amino acids long. Germline V gene sequence: CDR1 LNHNV, CDR2 YYDKDF (reference sequence). The CDR3 protein is CATSRERTSGIQETQYF. The CDR3 DNA sequence: TGTGCCACCAGCAGAGAACGCACTAGCGGGATACAAGAGACCCAGTACTTC.